This T cell receptor beta chain was obtained from a study of T cells in Graves' hyperthyroidism and ophthalmopathy. Germline V gives CDR1 SGHRS, CDR2 YFSETQ. This CDR3 has 14 amino acids. V dropped 6 bases and J dropped 6 bases, with 15 bases sitting between them. This clonotype was recorded a few times. TCR beta CDR3 region amplification was performed from RNA transcripts. In the first-round RT-PCR of the TCR CDR3, the HTBI primer set was used. One entry per CDR3 protein, called by TCRdb with MiXCR from the multiplex PCR reads. This sample has around 190,000 distinct CDR3 sequences, with around 17% found just once.

J is TRBJ1-4 and V is TRBV5-1; a possible D gene is TRBD1 (5 bases). The source of this sequence is a woman aged 50 to 60 with Graves' hyperthyroidism. What was sequenced was blood. The CDR3 coding sequence is TGCGCCAGCACGCGGACGGGGGGGGATGAAAAACTGTTTTTT. Protein: CASTRTGGDEKLFF.